A selection of T cell receptor beta chains follows, all from one sample in a study of OX40 agonist ivuxolimab in advanced cancers. Using immunoSEQ multiplex PCR, the repertoire was profiled, and TCRdb retains in-frame clones only, with some absent. The sample lists approximately 46,000 clones; more than 70% were seen once. Specimen: CD4+ or CD8+ T cells sorted from blood, collected in a trial of the OX40 agonist ivuxolimab. Receptors originate from an adult with an advanced solid tumor such as melanoma, head and neck, liver or kidney cancer. CDR3s include the opening cysteine and the closing phenylalanine or tryptophan. The order of the fields is clone size, D gene, J gene, V gene, CDR3 protein, CDR3 DNA. The D gene is left open where the match is weak. A clone size is listed for some rows: how often the clone was seen (once, few, many), or a class if it is expanded.

once | . | TRBJ2-5 | TRBV2 | CASSGGRGFQETQYF | TGTGCCAGCAGTGGGGGGCGGGGTTTCCAAGAGACCCAGTACTTC
. | TRBD2 | TRBJ2-7 | TRBV5-1 | CASKSAGGPIDREQYF | TGCGCCAGCAAATCAGCGGGAGGGCCGATCGACCGCGAGCAGTACTTC
. | . | TRBJ1-5 | TRBV7-9 | CASSLEGGNQPQHF | TGTGCCAGCAGCTTAGAAGGGGGCAATCAGCCCCAGCATTTT
. | . | TRBJ1-1 | TRBV6-5 | CASSPRGPPNTEAFF | TGTGCCAGCAGCCCACGGGGACCGCCGAACACTGAAGCTTTCTTT
. | TRBD2 | TRBJ2-3 | TRBV27 | CASSFMGLASSTDTQYF | TGTGCCAGCAGTTTTATGGGACTAGCGTCTAGCACAGATACGCAGTATTTT
few | . | TRBJ2-2 | TRBV7-8 | CASSFQARVTNTGELFF | TGTGCCAGCAGCTTTCAAGCGCGGGTTACGAACACCGGGGAGCTGTTTTTT
. | TRBD1 | TRBJ1-5 | TRBV12-5 | CASGLVLDRDNQPQHF | TGTGCTAGTGGTTTGGTACTCGACAGGGACAATCAGCCCCAGCATTTT
. | TRBD1 | TRBJ2-7 | TRBV7-9 | CASSTTGGSYEQYF | TGTGCCAGCAGCACCACAGGGGGGTCATACGAGCAGTACTTC
. | . | TRBJ1-1 | TRBV5-4 | CASTGQMNTEAFF | TGTGCCAGCACCGGACAGATGAACACTGAAGCTTTCTTT
. | TRBD1 | TRBJ2-7 | TRBV29-1 | CSTSGTGIEQYF | TGCAGCACTTCCGGGACAGGGATCGAGCAGTACTTC
. | . | TRBJ1-2 | TRBV18 | CASSPRSGYGYTF | TGTGCCAGCTCACCGAGGTCGGGCTATGGCTACACCTTC
many | TRBD2 | TRBJ2-1 | TRBV7-9 | CASSSRGGGRSYNEQFF | TGTGCCAGCAGCTCGCGGGGGGGCGGTCGCTCCTACAATGAGCAGTTCTTC
. | TRBD2 | TRBJ2-7 | TRBV10-2 | CASSVGTGGGREQYF | TGCGCCAGCAGTGTAGGAACGGGAGGGGGTCGCGAGCAGTACTTC
. | . | TRBJ1-6 | TRBV6-5 | CASSSGRRVNNSPLHF | TGTGCCAGCAGTTCCGGTCGGAGAGTTAATAATTCACCCCTCCACTTT
. | . | TRBJ2-5 | TRBV10-2 | CASSAVSTETQYF | TGCGCCAGCAGTGCGGTGTCGACGGAGACCCAGTACTTC
. | TRBD1 | TRBJ1-3 | TRBV25-1 | CASQARTGQGNTIYF | TGTGCCAGCCAGGCCCGGACAGGGCAAGGAAACACCATATATTTT
. | TRBD2 | TRBJ2-5 | TRBV20-1 | CSGAGVKTQYF | TGCAGTGGAGCGGGAGTAAAGACCCAGTACTTC
once | . | TRBJ2-5 | TRBV28 | CASSSGGETQYF | TGTGCCAGCAGTTCCGGTGGAGAGACCCAGTACTTC
. | . | TRBJ2-6 | TRBV11-2 | CASSLVLSGANVLTF | TGTGCCAGCAGCTTAGTACTCTCCGGGGCCAACGTCCTGACTTTC
. | . | TRBJ2-6 | TRBV7-8 | CASSLLRSTYSGANVLTF | TGTGCCAGCAGCTTATTGCGGAGTACCTACTCTGGGGCCAACGTCCTGACTTTC
. | . | TRBJ1-2 | TRBV7-2 | CASSDRAGSPGYTF | TGTGCCAGCAGCGACCGAGCCGGCAGCCCTGGCTACACCTTC
. | . | TRBJ1-3 | TRBV6-1 | CASSAFGNTIYF | TGTGCCAGCAGTGCATTCGGAAACACCATATATTTT
few | . | TRBJ1-4 | TRBV6-5 | CASRPLFGEEKLFF | TGTGCCAGCAGACCACTTTTTGGGGAGGAAAAACTGTTTTTT
. | . | TRBJ2-7 | TRBV28 | CASSLLGVGAYEQYF | TGTGCCAGCAGTTTATTGGGGGTCGGGGCCTACGAGCAGTACTTC
. | . | TRBJ1-3 | TRBV10-2 | CASSRGMDGNTIYF | TGCGCCAGCAGTAGGGGCATGGACGGAAACACCATATATTTT
once | TRBD2 | TRBJ2-3 | TRBV10-3 | CAISELAGGPGAQYF | TGTGCCATCAGTGAACTAGCGGGAGGACCAGGGGCGCAGTATTTT
. | . | TRBJ1-2 | TRBV14 | CASSQDLQTYGYTF | TGTGCCAGCAGCCAAGATCTACAGACCTATGGCTACACCTTC
. | TRBD2 | TRBJ2-1 | TRBV11-1 | CASSLIVSGRGEQFF | TGTGCCAGCAGCTTAATTGTTAGCGGGAGAGGTGAGCAGTTCTTC
. | . | TRBJ2-1 | TRBV14 | CASSQEARVFYNEQFF | TGTGCCAGCAGCCAAGAAGCCAGGGTGTTCTACAATGAGCAGTTCTTC
. | . | TRBJ1-5 | TRBV12-5 | CASGKGGAGPQHF | TGTGCTAGTGGAAAAGGGGGGGCTGGGCCCCAGCATTTT
. | TRBD2 | TRBJ2-1 | TRBV19 | CASSPQLAGTYNEQFF | TGTGCCAGTAGTCCTCAATTAGCGGGAACTTACAATGAGCAGTTCTTC
. | . | TRBJ1-2 | TRBV6-1 | CASSAPMAGSGHRNYGYTF | TGTGCCAGCAGTGCGCCCATGGCGGGCTCGGGGCACCGTAACTATGGCTACACCTTC
. | . | TRBJ1-5 | TRBV6-1 | CASKGVTTGNQPQHF | TGTGCCAGCAAGGGGGTCACAACGGGCAATCAGCCCCAGCATTTT
. | TRBD1 | TRBJ1-4 | TRBV7-2 | CASSFGQGSEKLFF | TGTGCCAGCAGTTTCGGACAGGGGAGTGAAAAACTGTTTTTT
once | TRBD2 | TRBJ2-3 | TRBV7-8 | CASSRGLAGTDTQYF | TGTGCCAGCAGCCGGGGACTAGCGGGGACAGATACGCAGTATTTT
. | TRBD2 | TRBJ2-7 | TRBV11-1 | CASSSGASGSRYEQYF | TGTGCCAGCAGTTCTGGGGCTAGCGGGAGCAGGTACGAGCAGTACTTC
. | TRBD2 | TRBJ2-2 | TRBV28 | CASSPQPGRGRTGELFF | TGTGCCAGCAGTCCCCAACCAGGGAGGGGCCGTACCGGGGAGCTGTTTTTT
. | . | TRBJ2-7 | TRBV5-4 | CASRLGGYQYGEQYF | TGTGCCAGCAGGCTTGGAGGCTACCAGTACGGCGAGCAGTACTTC
. | . | TRBJ2-7 | TRBV4-3 | CASSQVNYEQYF | TGCGCCAGCAGCCAGGTTAACTACGAGCAGTACTTC
once | . | TRBJ2-2 | TRBV28 | CASSFMGGRPTGELFF | TGTGCCAGCAGTTTTATGGGGGGGCGTCCAACCGGGGAGCTGTTTTTT
. | . | TRBJ1-3 | TRBV6-1 | CASRHLGGNTIYF | TGTGCCAGCAGACACCTTGGGGGAAACACCATATATTTT
. | TRBD1 | TRBJ1-1 | TRBV28 | CASRDRVTEAFF | TGTGCCAGCCGGGACAGGGTAACTGAAGCTTTCTTT
. | . | TRBJ2-7 | TRBV11-2 | CASRPIPTRGRQGTYEQYF | TGTGCCAGCAGACCCATCCCTACCCGGGGTCGGCAGGGGACCTACGAGCAGTACTTC
many | . | TRBJ1-1 | TRBV27 | CASSLGPRRGSTEAFF | TGTGCCAGCAGTCTAGGCCCCCGTCGAGGAAGCACTGAAGCTTTCTTT
few | . | TRBJ1-1 | TRBV5-1 | CASSSNSRENTEAFF | TGCGCCAGCAGCTCGAACTCCAGGGAGAACACTGAAGCTTTCTTT
. | . | TRBJ2-6 | TRBV5-4 | CASSLRAGAPSGANVLTF | TGTGCCAGCAGCTTGAGGGCAGGGGCCCCCTCTGGGGCCAACGTCCTGACTTTC
once | . | TRBJ1-6 | TRBV6-1 | CASSRITGSPLHF | TGTGCCAGCAGCCGCATAACTGGTTCACCCCTCCACTTT
. | . | TRBJ1-4 | TRBV6-1 | CASSETRATNEKLFF | TGTGCCAGCAGTGAAACCAGGGCAACTAATGAAAAACTGTTTTTT
. | TRBD2 | TRBJ2-1 | TRBV2 | CASSPTSGREHEQFF | TGTGCCAGCAGTCCTACTAGCGGGAGGGAACATGAGCAGTTCTTC
few | . | TRBJ2-5 | TRBV25-1 | CASSEYRWGIQETQYF | TGTGCCAGCAGTGAATATCGGTGGGGGATACAAGAGACCCAGTACTTC
. | . | TRBJ2-3 | TRBV5-1 | CASSLALVARGNTQYF | TGCGCCAGCAGCTTGGCCCTGGTAGCGAGGGGTAATACGCAGTATTTT
. | TRBD1 | TRBJ1-1 | TRBV28 | CASSNRGRGTEAFF | TGTGCCAGCAGTAACAGGGGACGGGGCACTGAAGCTTTCTTT
. | TRBD1 | TRBJ1-5 | TRBV2 | CASSGTGVRRHF | TGTGCCAGCAGCGGGACAGGGGTTCGAAGGCATTTT
. | . | TRBJ1-2 | TRBV15 | CATSKGEGTYGYTF | TGTGCCACCAGCAAAGGAGAGGGAACCTATGGCTACACCTTC
. | . | TRBJ2-3 | TRBV2 | CASNRDAGTDTQYF | TGTGCCAGTAACCGGGACGCGGGCACAGATACGCAGTATTTT
. | TRBD1 | TRBJ1-4 | TRBV5-4 | CASSLAPDRVDEKLFF | TGTGCCAGCAGCTTGGCCCCGGACAGGGTAGATGAAAAACTGTTTTTT